This TCR beta chain was retrieved from a study of T cells in women clearing cervical HPV infection. Profiled with immunoSEQ multiplex PCR; TCRdb holds only in-frame clones, not every one. Recorded for this sample: 15,000 to 20,000 clones. Study-wide results and limits: CIN3+ cases had significantly higher TCR repertoire richness than controls, but evenness did not differ. Cases and controls were distinguished at AUC 0.83 by richness and V genes.

Germline V CDR1 and CDR2: MNHEY, SVGEGT. Trimming removed 2 bases at V and 0 bases at J, with 5 bases between. The CDR3 length is 14 residues. Remarks on this clone: The antigen remains unidentified. The read ends 3 residues early relative to the CDR3; the germline J gene fills the gap.

The receptor was isolated from a woman aged 18-69 years with a cervical HPV16 infection that either progressed to CIN3+ or cleared (not recorded which). V and J are TRBV6-2 or TRBV6-3 and TRBJ1-3; no definite D call. Sequenced: blood buffy coat. CDR3 DNA (partial): TGTGCCAGCAGTTACGCGTCCTCTGGAAACACC. Residues: CASSYASSGNT. The whole CDR3 protein reads CASSYASSGNTIYF.